This is a list of T cell receptor beta chains from one sample in a study of shared clonotypes between healthy human individuals. Some clones are missing from TCRdb's copy, which holds only in-frame ones; the method was immunoSEQ multiplex PCR. The sample contains millions of clones, more than 90% of which appear only once. The sequenced material came from naive CD4+ T cells sorted from blood. The receptors were sampled from a man aged 18 to 35 in good health. CDR3s include the opening cysteine and the closing phenylalanine or tryptophan. A D gene is named only where the DNA matches it firmly. A clone size is listed for some rows: how often the clone was seen (once, few, many), or a class if it is expanded.

- TRBJ1-2 - TRBV28 TGTGCCAGCAGCCCATCGCCCACGGGGCTCTTTGGCTACACCTTC CASSPSPTGLFGYTF
- TRBJ2-5 - TRBV6-1 TGTGCCAGCAGTGAACCCTACCAAGAGACCCAGTACTTC CASSEPYQETQYF
- TRBJ2-7 - TRBV6-4 TGTGCCAGCAGTGACTCTAGGCGGGGCCCTAGCTACGAGCAGTACTTC CASSDSRRGPSYEQYF
TRBD1 TRBJ2-5 - TRBV30 TGTGCCTCGGACAGGGGAGAGGAAGAGACCCAGTACTTC CASDRGEEETQYF
- TRBJ2-7 - TRBV18 TGTGCCAGCTCACCCGGCAGGCCTACCTACGAGCAGTACTTC CASSPGRPTYEQYF
TRBD2 TRBJ2-5 - TRBV19 TGTGCCAGTAGTATGGGACTAGCGGGAGAGACCCAGTACTTC CASSMGLAGETQYF
TRBD1 TRBJ2-5 once TRBV11-2 TGTGCCAGCAGCTTAATCTGGGACAGGAAAGAGACCCAGTACTTC CASSLIWDRKETQYF
- TRBJ2-5 - TRBV30 TGTGCCTGGACCCTAGCGCCTCGGGGGGAGACCCAGTACTTC CAWTLAPRGETQYF
- TRBJ2-1 - TRBV2 TGTGCCAGCAGTGAAAGGAGGGGTACCGCCTACAATGAGCAGTTCTTC CASSERRGTAYNEQFF
- TRBJ1-3 - TRBV18 TGTGCCAGCTCACCAAGGGATGCAGACACCATATATTTT CASSPRDADTIYF
TRBD1 TRBJ1-1 - TRBV7-9 TGTGCCAGCAGCCAATGGACAGGGTCTACTGAAGCTTTCTTT CASSQWTGSTEAFF
- TRBJ2-7 - TRBV5-4 TGTGCCAGCAGCTTGGCCGGGTTCTACGAGCAGTACTTC CASSLAGFYEQYF
- TRBJ1-2 - TRBV27 TGTGCCAGCAGTTTCGGCCGGCAGGGCGGAGGCTACACCTTC CASSFGRQGGGYTF
- TRBJ2-2 - TRBV6-1 TGTGCCAGCAGGAGGGACACGAACACCGGGGAGCTGTTTTTT CASRRDTNTGELFF
- TRBJ1-4 - TRBV5-5 TGTGCCAGCAGCCTTAGGGGCCCTGTGGGTGAAAAACTGTTTTTT CASSLRGPVGEKLFF
TRBD1 TRBJ2-7 - TRBV5-8 TGTGCCAGCAGCAGGACAGGGGGGTCCTACGAGCAGTACTTC CASSRTGGSYEQYF